This TCR beta chain was observed in a study of blood T cell repertoires in COVID-19. Study context: T cells, B-cell-depleted T cells, or PBMCs supplied cDNA or gDNA.

Source study methods: Estimates of nucleated cell counts were drawn from the amplification of reference gene primers. Measured with immunoSEQ multiplex PCR; TCRdb has only the in-frame clones, and not every one. Clone size and V and J calls were adopted from that table, with D and trimming inferred from the DNA. The table lists approximately 86,000 clones, 70% to 90% of them singletons. The length of the CDR3 is 15 residues. V lost 2 bases and J 0 bases, leaving 8 bases between the germline ends. The germline V gene has CDR1 MNHNS and CDR2 SASEGT. The sample was peripheral blood. The chain carries TRBV6-1 and TRBJ1-3; D is ambiguous. This sequence originates from a man over 45 with acute or convalescent COVID-19. The CDR3 coding sequence is TGTGCCAGCAGTGAAATCTCCTACTCTGGAAACACCATATATTTT. Its translation is CASSEISYSGNTIYF.